The present entry profiles one TCR beta chain with its context. A single base separates this from a much larger clone, so it may be a read error. The data stem from a study of tumor-infiltrating lymphocytes in primary liver carcinoma. Study-wide context: Subjects consisted of male and female patients aged 30 to 69 years.

Germline-derived CDR1 and CDR2 are MGHRA and YSYEKL. This CDR3 is 16 amino acids long. The V gene lost 2 bases and the J gene lost 5 bases, with 15 bases spanning the gap. cDNA specific to TCR beta was made from roughly 500 ng of total RNA, with a constant-region primer employed for priming. Slightly modified ARM-PCR, run as three nested multiplex PCR rounds, produced the TCR beta libraries. Amplification in the first two PCR rounds was performed using TRBV1-TRBV30 forward primers and a C-beta reverse primer for around 9 cycles each. TCRdb itself ran the multiplex PCR reads through MiXCR, one entry per CDR3 protein. Of roughly 120,000 distinct CDR3 sequences in the sample, 64% were seen once. Co-extracted RNA and DNA came from roughly 20-30 mg of unsorted bulk tissue.

The TCR comes from a woman aged 55-75 years with primary liver carcinoma and hepatitis B virus infection. Sequencing input: liver tumor tissue from sampling region 3. Specified subset: tumor region T3, left-lateral pole. The chain couples TRBV4-1 to TRBJ2-2; D uncertain. The CDR3 bases are TGCGCCAGCAGCCAATGGTATAACGGAAGTACCGGGGAGCTGTTTTTT. It codes for CASSQWYNGSTGELFF.